This TCR beta chain was recorded in a study of blood T cell repertoires in COVID-19. Study information: Acute-phase and convalescent COVID-19 samples originated in the United States, Italy and Spain. Sample material is recorded as cDNA or gDNA derived from T cells, B-cell-depleted T cells, or PBMCs.

With regard to this clone: The sample has other DNA sequences that encode this CDR3 too.

Profiled with immunoSEQ multiplex PCR; TCRdb holds only in-frame clones, not every one. Of 310,000 or so clones listed, roughly nine tenths were seen once; the top ten hold about 2.2%. J gave up 7 bases and V 5 bases, and 5 bases lay outside the gene matches. The CDR3 has 13 amino acids. Germline V gives CDR1 LNHDA, CDR2 SQIVND (reference sequence). V gene TRBV19 combines with J gene TRBJ1-2; the match to TRBD1 covers 9 bases. This sequence originates from a woman aged 45-65 years who had recovered from COVID-19. The sample comprised peripheral blood. CDR3 loop: CASSRTGGPGYTF. In DNA form, the CDR3 reads TGTGCCAGTAGTCGCACAGGGGGCCCTGGCTACACCTTC.